This TCR beta chain appears in the sequencing data of a study of blood T cells in healthy people across ages. Study outcomes and limitations: Considered underestimates were the diversity estimates obtained from one million T cells.

This clonotype was observed a handful of times. Its specificity is not known. The CDR3 has 19 residues. Per the germline V gene, CDR1 is MDHEN and CDR2 is SYDVKM. Losses at the gene ends were 5 bases for V and 3 bases for J; bases not matched to a gene: 12. A J-beta primer mix and a sample-barcoded 5' primer were used in a second PCR of about 6 to 12 cycles. A template-switch adaptor with 12 random nucleotides tagged each cDNA molecule. From the 5' RACE reads, TCRdb called clonotypes with MiXCR, one entry per CDR3 protein. The table lists some 930,000 distinct CDR3 sequences, almost 30% of them singletons. Donors each provided 7.5 to 10 milliliters of peripheral blood. The same data also contributed to another study, on T cells of mothers and their children.

The sequence came from a woman in her forties in good health. The gene calls are TRBV28 and TRBJ2-3, with 15 bases that match TRBD2. The source material was blood. CDR3 nucleotides: TGTGCCAGCAGTCAGCCTCCCGGGACTAGCGGGGGGAGGACAGATACGCAGTATTTT. Residues: CASSQPPGTSGGRTDTQYF.